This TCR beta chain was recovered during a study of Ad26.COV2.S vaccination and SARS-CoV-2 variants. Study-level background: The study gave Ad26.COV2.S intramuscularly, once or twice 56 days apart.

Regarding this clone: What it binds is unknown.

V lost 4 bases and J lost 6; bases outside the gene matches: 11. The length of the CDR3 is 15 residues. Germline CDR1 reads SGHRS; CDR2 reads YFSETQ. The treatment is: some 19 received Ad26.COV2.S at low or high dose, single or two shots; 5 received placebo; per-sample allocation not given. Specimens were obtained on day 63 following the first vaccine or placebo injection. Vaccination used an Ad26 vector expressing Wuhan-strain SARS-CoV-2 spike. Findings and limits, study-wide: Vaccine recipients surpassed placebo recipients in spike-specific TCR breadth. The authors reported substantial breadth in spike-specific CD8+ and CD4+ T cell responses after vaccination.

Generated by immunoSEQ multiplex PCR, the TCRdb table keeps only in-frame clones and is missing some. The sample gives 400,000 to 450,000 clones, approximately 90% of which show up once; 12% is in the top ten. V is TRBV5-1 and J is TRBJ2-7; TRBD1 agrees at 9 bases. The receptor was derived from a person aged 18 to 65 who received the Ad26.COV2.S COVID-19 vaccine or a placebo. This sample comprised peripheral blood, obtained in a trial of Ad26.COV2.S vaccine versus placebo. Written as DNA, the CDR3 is TGCGCCAGCAGCACTACGGGACAGGGTCCATCCGAGCAGTACTTC. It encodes CASSTTGQGPSEQYF.